A selection of T cell receptor beta chains follows, all from one sample in a study of regulatory T cells in long-lasting Graves disease. TCRdb recomputed calls from the multiplex PCR reads with MiXCR, one row per CDR3 protein. Of fewer than 650,000 distinct CDR3 sequences in the sample, 15% to 20% were seen once. Separately, the same data were catalogued under a study of T cells in Graves' hyperthyroidism and ophthalmopathy.

The sequenced sample was peripheral blood mononuclear cells (PBMCs), obtained at new diagnosis, from a patient treated with antithyroid drugs. These receptors were obtained from a young woman with Graves disease. Both conserved end residues are part of each CDR3. The D gene is left open where the match is weak. The size of a clone is reported for some rows only, either as once, few or many, or as a class for expanded clones.

D	V	J	size	CDR3	DNA
TRBD2	TRBV6-1	TRBJ2-7	many	CASSEATRELHEQYF	TGTGCCAGCAGTGAAGCTACGCGGGAGCTCCACGAGCAGTACTTC
.	TRBV6-5	TRBJ2-7	few	CASSYLNEQYF	TGTGCCAGCAGTTACTTGAACGAGCAGTACTTC
.	TRBV10-3	TRBJ1-2	many	CAISESPLLANYGYTF	TGTGCCATCAGTGAGTCGCCCCTCCTAGCTAACTATGGCTACACCTTC
TRBD2	TRBV20-1	TRBJ2-7	many	CSATISGRGYEQYF	TGCAGTGCTACAATCAGCGGGAGGGGCTACGAGCAGTACTTC
.	TRBV29-1	TRBJ2-7	.	CSVDSSYEQYF	TGCAGCGTCGATAGCTCCTACGAGCAGTACTTC
TRBD2	TRBV7-8	TRBJ2-1	.	CASSLGGLGTRTGSEQFF	TGTGCCAGCAGCTTAGGAGGTTTGGGGACTAGAACCGGGAGTGAGCAGTTCTTC
.	TRBV28	TRBJ1-4	.	CASSLFGKLFF	TGTGCCAGCAGTTTATTCGGAAAACTGTTTTTT
TRBD2	TRBV20-1	TRBJ2-7	many	CSASGTSATYEQYF	TGCAGTGCTTCCGGGACTAGCGCGACCTACGAGCAGTACTTC
.	TRBV27	TRBJ1-1	many	CASSAIRVSAEAFF	TGTGCCAGCAGTGCCATAAGGGTGAGCGCTGAAGCTTTCTTT
.	TRBV6-2/TRBV6-3	TRBJ2-2	.	CASSRSVANTGELFF	TGTGCCAGCAGCCGTTCCGTCGCGAACACCGGGGAGCTGTTTTTT
TRBD1	TRBV19	TRBJ1-2	.	CASRYSSGTAILDGYTF	TGTGCCAGTAGGTACTCCTCCGGGACAGCCATCCTCGATGGCTACACCTTC
.	TRBV28	TRBJ1-2	many	CASQGMRYGYTF	TGTGCCAGCCAGGGGATGCGCTATGGCTACACCTTC
.	TRBV30	TRBJ2-5	.	CAWSVRSETQYF	TGTGCCTGGAGTGTACGAAGTGAGACCCAGTACTTC
.	TRBV20-1	TRBJ1-5	few	CSAAGERNQPQHF	TGCAGTGCGGCGGGGGAGCGCAATCAGCCCCAGCATTTT
.	TRBV9	TRBJ2-5	.	CASSVGPAEETQYF	TGTGCCAGCAGCGTAGGACCCGCAGAAGAGACCCAGTACTTC
.	TRBV5-1	TRBJ1-4	few	CASSFDGQMNEKLFF	TGCGCCAGCAGCTTTGATGGACAGATGAATGAAAAACTGTTTTTT
.	TRBV11-2	TRBJ2-7	many	CASSYQTGYEQYF	TGTGCCAGCAGCTACCAAACAGGGTACGAGCAGTACTTC
TRBD1	TRBV29-1	TRBJ2-5	many	CSVTRQGKAETQYF	TGCAGCGTTACGCGACAGGGGAAGGCAGAGACCCAGTACTTC
TRBD2	TRBV20-1	TRBJ2-3	many	CSARIWASGSTDTQYF	TGCAGTGCTAGGATTTGGGCTAGCGGTAGCACAGATACGCAGTATTTT
.	TRBV5-1	TRBJ2-3	.	CASSLAASSTDTQYF	TGCGCCAGCAGCTTGGCCGCCTCGAGCACAGATACGCAGTATTTT
.	TRBV12-3/TRBV12-4	TRBJ1-1	many	CASSPQVNSNTEAFF	TGTGCCAGCAGTCCGCAGGTAAATTCGAACACTGAAGCTTTCTTT
.	TRBV18	TRBJ2-7	many	CASSPVIGQFYEQYF	TGTGCCAGCTCACCAGTTATTGGGCAGTTCTACGAGCAGTACTTC
TRBD2	TRBV6-5	TRBJ2-1	.	CASSYSMASGGNEQFF	TGTGCCAGCAGTTACTCGATGGCTAGCGGGGGCAATGAGCAGTTCTTC
TRBD1	TRBV6-1	TRBJ1-6	.	CASSAGTGYSPLHF	TGTGCCAGCAGCGCCGGGACAGGGTATTCACCCCTCCACTTT
.	TRBV6-2/TRBV6-3	TRBJ1-1	.	CASSEALGAYTEAFF	TGTGCCAGCAGTGAGGCTTTAGGGGCGTACACTGAAGCTTTCTTT
.	TRBV2	TRBJ2-2	few	CASSAGPPDTGELFF	TGTGCCAGCAGTGCGGGACCGCCCGACACCGGGGAGCTGTTTTTT
.	TRBV7-7	TRBJ2-6	.	CASSIGPYGANVLTF	TGTGCTAGCAGCATAGGACCCTACGGGGCCAACGTCCTGACTTTC
TRBD1	TRBV2	TRBJ1-1	.	CAGSEIKTGGRAFF	TGTGCCGGCAGTGAAATTAAGACAGGGGGCCGCGCTTTCTTT
.	TRBV27	TRBJ2-7	many	CASSWSPTTAGYEQYF	TGTGCCAGCAGTTGGTCCCCTACAACGGCCGGCTACGAGCAGTACTTC
TRBD1	TRBV12-3/TRBV12-4	TRBJ2-7	many	CASSFRTGAYEQYF	TGTGCCAGCAGTTTTAGGACAGGAGCCTACGAGCAGTACTTC
.	TRBV20-1	TRBJ1-2	many	CSARDTFNYGYTF	TGCAGTGCTAGAGATACATTCAACTATGGCTACACCTTC